Listed here are 13 T cell receptor beta chains from one sample, sequenced in a study of cytomegalovirus exposure and HLA in healthy donors. PCR used 60 Vbeta primers and 13 Jbeta primers. Measured with immunoSEQ multiplex PCR; TCRdb has only the in-frame clones, and not every one. The table lists approximately 110,000 clones, approximately 15% of them singletons, with 1.5% to 2% in the top ten. Specimen: PBMCs. The receptors were gathered from a woman between 18 and 30 years old in good health and CMV-seronegative.

V usage is TRBV19 and J usage is TRBJ1-1, with D uncertain. Deletions cut 4 bases from V and 2 bases from J, with 8 bases between. Germline V gives CDR1 LNHDA, CDR2 SQIVND (reference sequence). This CDR3 comprises 13 residues. CDR3 sequence reads: CASSRSINTEAFF. The CDR3 nucleotides read TGTGCCAGTAGTAGAAGCATAAACACTGAAGCTTTCTTT.

This clone was counted a few times. This chain joins TRBV6-5 and TRBJ1-4, with 7 nucleotides matching TRBD1. Per the germline V gene, CDR1 is MNHEY and CDR2 is SVGAGI. The CDR3 has 15 residues. With V trimmed by 0 bases and J by 7 bases, 5 bases remained unmatched. The CDR3 sequence: CASSYSPNRGEKLFF. Written as DNA, the CDR3 is TGTGCCAGCAGTTACTCACCAAACAGGGGTGAAAAACTGTTTTTT.

The CDR3 protein is CATRTAQETQYF. In nucleotides, the CDR3 is TGTGCCACCCGGACAGCACAAGAGACCCAGTACTTC. The chain employs TRBV6-6 and TRBJ2-5; weak D call: TRBD1 (6 bases). CDR3 length: 12 amino acids. Germline V lookup: CDR1 MNHNY, CDR2 SVGAGI (reference sequence). Trimming pared 10 bases from V and 2 bases from J, leaving 11 bases between.

There are a few counts of this clone. The chain couples TRBV27 to TRBJ1-2; D perhaps matches TRBD1 (6 bases). The germline V and J ends were trimmed by 4 bases and 8 bases, with 14 bases remaining between them. CDR1 is MNHEY and CDR2 is SMNVEV in the germline V gene (reference sequence). The CDR3 extends over 13 amino acids. The CDR3 DNA reads TGTGCCAGCAGTTCAGGGGAAAGGAGGGGCTACACCTTC. As protein: CASSSGERRGYTF.

The table lists this clone with a few counts. The chain combines TRBV29-1 with TRBJ2-3; 8 bases line up with TRBD2. This CDR3 has 13 residues. Germline lookup yields CDR1 SQVTM and CDR2 ANQGSEA. The V gene end was trimmed by 3 bases and the J gene end by 4 bases; junction bases not matched to a gene: 3. The CDR3 spells CSVEAGGSDTQYF. DNA for the CDR3: TGCAGCGTTGAGGCGGGAGGTTCAGATACGCAGTATTTT.

This clone was seen only a few times. The chain couples TRBV5-1 to TRBJ2-3; TRBD2 might be the D (5 bases). The CDR3 sequence is 14 residues long. V was pared by 1 base and J by 3 bases, with 9 bases between. Germline CDR1 and CDR2: SGHRS and YFSETQ. In DNA, the CDR3 is TGCGCCAGCAGCTTGTCGGGGAGTACAGATACGCAGTATTTT. The encoded protein is CASSLSGSTDTQYF.

With regard to this clone: This same CDR3 is encoded by further DNA sequences in the sample. The chain employs TRBV9 and TRBJ1-2; D perhaps matches TRBD1 (6 bases). This CDR3 is built from 15 residues. V lost 0 bases to trimming and J lost 0 bases, with 9 bases between them. Germline CDR1 reads SGDLS; CDR2 reads YYNGEE. CDR3 amino acids: CASSVGGQSNYGYTF. In DNA form, the CDR3 reads TGTGCCAGCAGCGTAGGAGGACAGTCTAACTATGGCTACACCTTC.

In the case of this clone: Within the sample, other DNA sequences also encode this same CDR3. The chain has TRBV9 and TRBJ2-5; D possibly corresponds to TRBD1 (5 bases). Trimming took 2 bases from V and 2 from J, leaving 7 bases between them. The CDR3 totals 13 residues. The germline V gene encodes CDR1 SGDLS and CDR2 YYNGEE. CDR3 region: CASSVGQQETQYF. The CDR3 region has the DNA TGTGCCAGCAGCGTCGGACAACAAGAGACCCAGTACTTC.

This chain connects TRBV25-1 to TRBJ1-1; D is undetermined. The CDR3 is 15 residues long. V was shortened by 0 bases and J by 1 base, with 9 bases between the two germline ends. The germline CDR1 and CDR2 sequences are MGHDK and SYGVNS. The CDR3 loop reads CASSEYSSQNTEAFF. CDR3 in DNA: TGTGCCAGCAGTGAATATTCCAGTCAGAACACTGAAGCTTTCTTT.

By share of the sample, this clone is medium-sized. The rearrangement uses TRBV7-8 and TRBJ1-2; 8 bases are a match to TRBD1. The J segment lost 2 bases and the V segment lost 0 bases, leaving 2 bases of the junction unmatched. CDR1 SGHVS and CDR2 FQNEAQ come from the germline V gene. This CDR3 region has 15 residues. This CDR3 is CASSLAGQGNYGYTF. DNA for the CDR3: TGTGCCAGCAGCTTAGCTGGACAGGGAAACTATGGCTACACCTTC.

The V gene is TRBV30, the J gene TRBJ1-6; 8 nucleotides match TRBD1. After removal of 2 bases from V and 7 bases from J, the junction contained 10 bases not matched to a gene. The germline V gene encodes CDR1 GTSNPN and CDR2 SVGIG (reference sequence). This CDR3 is 16 amino acids long. CDR3 loop: CAWSPSPGTGNSPLHF. CDR3 DNA: TGTGCCTGGAGTCCATCCCCGGGGACAGGAAATTCACCCCTCCACTTT.

In its sample, this clone was seen a few times. The rearrangement joins TRBV6-5 to TRBJ1-5; weak D call: TRBD1 (5 bases). V was clipped by 4 bases and J by 3 bases, with 7 bases between them. Germline V lookup: CDR1 MNHEY, CDR2 SVGAGI. The CDR3 length is 13 residues. This CDR3 reads CASSSGFNQPQHF. CDR3 bases: TGTGCCAGCAGTTCAGGGTTCAATCAGCCCCAGCATTTT.

This chain links TRBV4-2 with TRBJ2-6, with D tentatively TRBD2 (6 bases). The CDR3 sequence is 18 residues long. The germline CDR1 and CDR2 sequences are LGHNA and YNFKEQ. With 2 bases removed from V and 5 bases from J, the gap between germline ends came to 19 bases. The DNA for the CDR3 is TGTGCCAGCAGCCAAAGTTCGGTGGGACTTCTTAGGGCCAACGTCCTGACTTTC. It translates to CASSQSSVGLLRANVLTF.